The rows below give T cell receptor beta chains drawn from one sample of a study of blood T cell repertoires in COVID-19. Produced via immunoSEQ multiplex PCR; TCRdb's table is partial and in-frame only. In the table there are some 250,000 clones, approximately 85% of which are singletons. Sequencing was performed on peripheral blood. These receptors came from an older woman with active or convalescent COVID-19. Each CDR3 is given with its conserved first and last residue. A D gene is named only where the DNA matches it firmly. Some rows have no size entry. The others give once, few or many, or a class for an expanded clone.

CDR3aa	CDR3nt	abundance	d_gene	v_gene	j_gene
CASSLTDRGVGYTF	TGTGCCAGCAGTTTGACCGACAGGGGAGTCGGCTACACCTTC	once	TRBD1	TRBV27	TRBJ1-2
CASSLDLSQGYEQYF	TGTGCCAGCAGCTTAGACTTGTCACAGGGCTACGAGCAGTACTTC	.	.	TRBV11-2	TRBJ2-7
CASSQRQGASSGNTIYF	TGTGCCAGCAGCCAGAGACAGGGGGCAAGCTCTGGAAACACCATATATTTT	.	TRBD1	TRBV7-6	TRBJ1-3
CASRRGPDYGYTF	TGTGCCAGCAGGCGGGGTCCCGACTATGGCTACACCTTC	.	.	TRBV7-9	TRBJ1-2
CASSYSGTGSYNEQFF	TGTGCCAGCAGTTACTCCGGGACAGGCTCCTACAATGAGCAGTTCTTC	.	TRBD1	TRBV6-5	TRBJ2-1
CATRLSSYNEQFF	TGTGCCACCCGCTTGAGCTCCTACAATGAGCAGTTCTTC	.	.	TRBV10-3	TRBJ2-1
CASSPVRDRTGNTIYF	TGTGCCAGCTCACCAGTCAGGGATCGGACTGGAAACACCATATATTTT	.	.	TRBV18	TRBJ1-3
CASSLRGSNQPQHF	TGTGCCAGCAGCTTGAGGGGGAGCAATCAGCCCCAGCATTTT	.	.	TRBV5-6	TRBJ1-5
CSVAGLNEKLFF	TGCAGCGTAGCGGGGCTTAATGAAAAACTGTTTTTT	.	.	TRBV29-1	TRBJ1-4
CSGNDRANEQYF	TGCAGCGGTAACGACAGGGCCAACGAGCAGTACTTC	.	TRBD1	TRBV29-1	TRBJ2-7
CASSPRRGGNGETQYF	TGTGCCAGCAGCCCCCGAAGGGGGGGCAATGGAGAGACCCAGTACTTC	once	.	TRBV7-2	TRBJ2-5
CASSLGTTYGYTF	TGCGCCAGCAGCTTGGGGACAACCTATGGCTACACCTTC	.	.	TRBV5-1	TRBJ1-2
CASSQPGTSGGTGSEQFF	TGCGCCAGCAGCCAACCTGGGACTAGCGGGGGGACAGGTTCCGAGCAGTTCTTC	.	TRBD2	TRBV4-3	TRBJ2-1
CASSPFGGYATDTQYF	TGTGCCAGCAGCCCCTTTGGGGGGTACGCCACAGATACGCAGTATTTT	.	.	TRBV27	TRBJ2-3
CASRGGGVGETQYF	TGTGCCAGCAGGGGAGGAGGGGTTGGGGAGACCCAGTACTTC	.	.	TRBV28	TRBJ2-5
CASSYSREQPQHF	TGTGCCAGCAGTTACTCGAGGGAACAGCCCCAGCATTTT	.	.	TRBV6-5	TRBJ1-5
CASSEQGGNNEQYF	TGTGCCAGCAGCGAACAGGGGGGAAACAACGAGCAGTACTTC	.	.	TRBV21-1	TRBJ2-7
CASSQGQGNSPLHF	TGCGCCAGCAGCCAAGGGCAGGGGAATTCACCCCTCCACTTT	once	.	TRBV4-3	TRBJ1-6
CASSQDRRGGRETQYF	TGTGCCAGCAGCCAAGATCGAAGGGGGGGCCGCGAGACCCAGTACTTC	.	.	TRBV3-1/TRBV3-2	TRBJ2-5
CAIKKGQGRQGNEQFF	TGTGCCATCAAAAAGGGTCAGGGTCGACAGGGCAATGAGCAGTTCTTC	.	TRBD1	TRBV10-3	TRBJ2-1
CSVYTGEGYEQYF	TGCAGCGTTTATACGGGGGAAGGGTACGAGCAGTACTTC	.	.	TRBV29-1	TRBJ2-7
CATLGGRNQPQHF	TGTGCCACCCTGGGGGGGCGCAATCAGCCCCAGCATTTT	once	.	TRBV10-3	TRBJ1-5
CASSLITQGTEAFF	TGTGCCAGCAGCTTAATAACCCAGGGCACTGAAGCTTTCTTT	.	.	TRBV7-2	TRBJ1-1
CASSLAGQGAPREQYF	TGTGCCAGCAGCCTAGCCGGACAGGGGGCGCCCCGCGAGCAGTACTTC	.	TRBD1	TRBV7-8	TRBJ2-7
CASSPQGSYTEAFF	TGTGCCAGCAGCCCACAGGGTAGTTACACTGAAGCTTTCTTT	.	.	TRBV27	TRBJ1-1
CASGLRKGAHGYTF	TGTGCTAGTGGTTTGCGCAAGGGGGCCCATGGCTACACCTTC	.	TRBD1	TRBV12-5	TRBJ1-2
CASSLGAGPSSYGYTF	TGCGCCAGCAGCTTGGGGGCAGGCCCCTCTTCCTATGGCTACACCTTC	.	.	TRBV5-1	TRBJ1-2
CAISDLQWGTGVF	TGTGCCATCAGTGACCTCCAATGGGGCACAGGGGTTTTC	.	TRBD1	TRBV10-3	TRBJ1-2
CASSQGLAGGRETQYF	TGTGCCAGTAGCCAGGGACTAGCGGGGGGTAGAGAGACCCAGTACTTC	once	TRBD2	TRBV19	TRBJ2-5
CASSYSQGAVSGYTF	TGTGCCAGCAGTTACTCACAGGGGGCGGTTTCTGGCTACACCTTC	.	TRBD1	TRBV6-5	TRBJ1-2
CASSPPIQGEYGYTF	TGTGCCAGCTCACCCCCGATACAGGGGGAATATGGCTACACCTTC	.	TRBD1	TRBV18	TRBJ1-2
CASSQGLAGEVSTDTQYF	TGTGCCAGCAGCCAGGGACTAGCGGGGGAAGTTAGCACAGATACGCAGTATTTT	.	TRBD2	TRBV11-3	TRBJ2-3
CASSPVTRLAGGPGELFF	TGTGCCAGCTCACCAGTGACCAGACTAGCGGGGGGCCCCGGGGAGCTGTTTTTT	.	TRBD2	TRBV18	TRBJ2-2
CASSEYIQAKNIQYF	TGTGCCAGCAGTGAATACATCCAAGCCAAAAACATTCAGTACTTC	once	.	TRBV6-1	TRBJ2-4